This TCR beta chain was sequenced for a study of cytomegalovirus exposure and HLA in healthy donors. Study-wide points: The TCR clusters that emerged in the first cohort tended, a later analysis found, to co-occur in the approximately 110 validation repertoires. The investigators catalogued under 200 TCR beta chains as cytomegalovirus-associated.

This clone occurred a few times. Its antigen is currently unknown. The method was immunoSEQ multiplex PCR; TCRdb's version includes in-frame clones alone and lacks a portion of them. The sample yields approximately 150,000 clones, 86% seen once. V was trimmed by 5 bases and J by 6 bases, leaving 20 bases between them. The CDR3 extends over 15 amino acids. CDR1 is SEHNR, CDR2 FQNEAQ, per germline (reference sequence). The sequence came from a man aged 18 to 29 in good health and CMV-seropositive. This chain uses TRBV7-9 with TRBJ2-7; tentatively, D is TRBD1 (5 bases). The sample comprised PBMCs. The CDR3 here is CASSPTSQGRSEQYF. Written as DNA, the CDR3 is TGTGCCAGCAGCCCGACTTCCCAGGGAAGATCCGAGCAGTACTTC.